These T cell receptor beta chains were read from a single sample in a study of T cell responses to AZD1222 COVID-19 vaccine. Sequenced by immunoSEQ multiplex PCR; TCRdb stores in-frame clones only, minus some. The profile covers about 140,000 clones, with around 88% appearing a single time and 3% to 4.5% taken by the ten largest. The source was peripheral blood, collected on day 0 of AZD1222 vaccination. These receptors originate from an adult in good health. Each CDR3 is given with its conserved first and last residue. Fields, in order: J gene, V gene, CDR3 protein.

J gene: TRBJ2-1; V gene: TRBV18; CDR3 protein: CASSPRWENNEQFF
J gene: TRBJ2-7; V gene: TRBV30; CDR3 protein: CAWSGTGGHTFYEQYF
J gene: TRBJ1-5; V gene: TRBV7-2; CDR3 protein: CASSLDPAGAQPQHF
J gene: TRBJ2-1; V gene: TRBV24-1; CDR3 protein: CATSDLSDSYNEQFF
J gene: TRBJ1-2; V gene: TRBV2; CDR3 protein: CASRARQVLNYGYTF
J gene: TRBJ1-1; V gene: TRBV15; CDR3 protein: CATSRQHTEAFF
J gene: TRBJ1-1; V gene: TRBV19; CDR3 protein: CASSIDPTGEHGEAFF
J gene: TRBJ1-1; V gene: TRBV19; CDR3 protein: CASSRTGWTEAFF
J gene: TRBJ1-2; V gene: TRBV19; CDR3 protein: CASTLRTLKHPGYTF
J gene: TRBJ1-1; V gene: TRBV6-4; CDR3 protein: CASSDFSGSTEAFF
J gene: TRBJ1-1; V gene: TRBV19; CDR3 protein: CASSIDRGGEAFF
J gene: TRBJ1-5; V gene: TRBV15; CDR3 protein: CATSRDRGGSNQPQHF
J gene: TRBJ1-1; V gene: TRBV10-2; CDR3 protein: CASSEGPQLRAPEAFF
J gene: TRBJ1-6; V gene: TRBV28; CDR3 protein: CASRDDSSPLHF
J gene: TRBJ1-2; V gene: TRBV19; CDR3 protein: CASSQDRGYGYTF
J gene: TRBJ2-2; V gene: TRBV28; CDR3 protein: CASRGGQGLAGELFF
J gene: TRBJ2-6; V gene: TRBV19; CDR3 protein: CASTGTGANVLTF
J gene: TRBJ1-1; V gene: TRBV9; CDR3 protein: CASSGQGLGTEAFF
J gene: TRBJ2-1; V gene: TRBV20-1; CDR3 protein: CSARVRNEQFF
J gene: TRBJ2-7; V gene: TRBV9; CDR3 protein: CASSAPTGDEQYF
J gene: TRBJ1-3; V gene: TRBV21-1; CDR3 protein: CASSKGGRGSHTIYF
J gene: TRBJ1-1; V gene: TRBV9; CDR3 protein: CASSVVAGNTEAFF
J gene: TRBJ2-6; V gene: TRBV28; CDR3 protein: CASNADGANVLTF
J gene: TRBJ2-7; V gene: TRBV5-5; CDR3 protein: CASNLGGGLRTSTYEQYF
J gene: TRBJ1-6; V gene: TRBV9; CDR3 protein: CASSVGIHNSPLHF
J gene: TRBJ1-2; V gene: TRBV29-1; CDR3 protein: CSVEDGYTF
J gene: TRBJ1-6; V gene: TRBV6-1; CDR3 protein: CASSEFLTVGPPLHF
J gene: TRBJ2-1; V gene: TRBV7-6; CDR3 protein: CASSSPGTSRNEQFF
J gene: TRBJ1-2; V gene: TRBV28; CDR3 protein: CASSLSEWGNYGYTF
J gene: TRBJ1-1; V gene: TRBV19; CDR3 protein: CASKVGDTNTEAFF
J gene: TRBJ1-2; V gene: TRBV29-1; CDR3 protein: CSVEPRTGYGYTF
J gene: TRBJ2-4; V gene: TRBV6-5; CDR3 protein: CASSSDREDIQYF
J gene: TRBJ1-1; V gene: TRBV6-2/TRBV6-3; CDR3 protein: CASSYGTGPFF
J gene: TRBJ2-3; V gene: TRBV27; CDR3 protein: CASREPDRGRTDTQYF
J gene: TRBJ1-4; V gene: TRBV12-3/TRBV12-4; CDR3 protein: CASTRGGGEKLFF
J gene: TRBJ1-1; V gene: TRBV4-3; CDR3 protein: CASSQDATGLMNTEAFF
J gene: TRBJ2-1; V gene: TRBV5-1; CDR3 protein: CASTEGNEQFF
J gene: TRBJ2-7; V gene: TRBV11-2; CDR3 protein: CASSLGQFRYEQYF
J gene: TRBJ1-1; V gene: TRBV15; CDR3 protein: CATSRGRTEAFF
J gene: TRBJ1-2; V gene: TRBV10-3; CDR3 protein: CALRQGENNYGYTF
J gene: TRBJ2-3; V gene: TRBV19; CDR3 protein: CATLSGQGTDTQYF